Included here is one T cell receptor beta chain sequence, with context. These data belong to a study of blood T cell repertoires in COVID-19. Across the study: Some COVID-19 samples were acute and others convalescent; all came from the United States, Italy and Spain. T cells, B-cell-depleted T cells, or PBMCs provided the cDNA or gDNA that served as material.

The V gene's germline CDR1 is SGHKS and CDR2 YYEKEE (reference sequence). The CDR3 contains 18 residues. The V gene lost 7 bases and the J gene lost 0 bases, with 20 bases spanning the gap. In the authors' workflow: Scientists estimated how many nucleated cells there were by amplifying reference gene primers. Only in-frame clones appear in the TCRdb table, and some are missing; sequencing was by immunoSEQ multiplex PCR. D and trimming come from the DNA, and the V and J calls and clone size come from that table. The table includes 170,000 or so clones, 85% to 95% detected once. This receptor was obtained from a man in his fifties with acute or convalescent COVID-19. Sequencing was carried out using peripheral blood. The chain joins TRBV5-5 to TRBJ2-6; possible D gene TRBD1, 6 bases. This CDR3 is CASRVYWARGSGANVLTF. In DNA form, the CDR3 reads TGTGCCAGCCGCGTATATTGGGCCAGGGGCTCTGGGGCCAACGTCCTGACTTTC.